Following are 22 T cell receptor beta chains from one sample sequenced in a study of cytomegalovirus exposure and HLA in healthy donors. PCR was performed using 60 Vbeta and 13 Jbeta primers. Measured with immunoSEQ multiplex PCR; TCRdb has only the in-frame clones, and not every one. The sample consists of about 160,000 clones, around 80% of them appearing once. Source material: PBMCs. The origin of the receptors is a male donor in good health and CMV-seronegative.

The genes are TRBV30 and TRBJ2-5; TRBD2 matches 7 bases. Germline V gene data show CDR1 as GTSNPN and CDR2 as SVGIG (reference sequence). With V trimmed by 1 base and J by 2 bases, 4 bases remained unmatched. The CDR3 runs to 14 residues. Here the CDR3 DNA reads TGTGCCTGGAGTGGACTAGCACAACAAGAGACCCAGTACTTC. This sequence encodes CAWSGLAQQETQYF.

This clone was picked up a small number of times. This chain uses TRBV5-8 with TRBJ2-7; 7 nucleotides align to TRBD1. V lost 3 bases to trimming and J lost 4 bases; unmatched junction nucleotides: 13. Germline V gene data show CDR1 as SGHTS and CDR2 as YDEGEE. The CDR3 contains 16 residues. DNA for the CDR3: TGTGCCAGCAGCTCGGCGCGGTGGGGACAGAGTTACGAGCAGTACTTC. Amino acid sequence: CASSSARWGQSYEQYF. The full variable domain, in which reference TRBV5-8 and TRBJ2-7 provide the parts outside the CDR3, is EAGVTQSPTHLIKTRGQQATLRCSPISGHTSVYWYQQALGLGLQFLLWYDEGEERNRGNFPPRFSGRQFPNYSSELNVNALELEDSALYLCASSSARWGQSYEQYFGPGTRLTVT.

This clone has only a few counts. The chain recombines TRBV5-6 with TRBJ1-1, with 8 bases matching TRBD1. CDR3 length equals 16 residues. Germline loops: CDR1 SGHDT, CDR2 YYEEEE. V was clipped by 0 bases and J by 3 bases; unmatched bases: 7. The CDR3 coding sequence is TGTGCCAGCAGCTTGGCGCCAGGACAGGGTGACACTGAAGCTTTCTTT. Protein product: CASSLAPGQGDTEAFF.

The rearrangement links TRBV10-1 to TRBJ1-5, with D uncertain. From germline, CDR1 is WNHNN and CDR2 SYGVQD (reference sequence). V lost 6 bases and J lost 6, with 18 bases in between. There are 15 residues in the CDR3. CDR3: CASRSREGVGQPQHF. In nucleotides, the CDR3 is TGCGCCAGCAGAAGTCGAGAGGGCGTCGGTCAGCCCCAGCATTTT.

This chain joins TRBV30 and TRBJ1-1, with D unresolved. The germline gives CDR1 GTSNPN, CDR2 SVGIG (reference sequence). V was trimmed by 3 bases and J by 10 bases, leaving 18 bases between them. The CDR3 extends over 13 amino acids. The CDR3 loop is CAWSPTGSGLAFF. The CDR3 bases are TGTGCCTGGAGCCCTACCGGGAGCGGCTTAGCTTTCTTT.

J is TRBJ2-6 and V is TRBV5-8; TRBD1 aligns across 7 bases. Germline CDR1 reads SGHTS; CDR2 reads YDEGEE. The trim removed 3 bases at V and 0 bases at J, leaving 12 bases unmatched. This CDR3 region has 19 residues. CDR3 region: CASSSSDRKAISGANVLTF. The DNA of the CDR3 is TGTGCCAGCAGCTCCTCGGACAGGAAGGCAATCTCTGGGGCCAACGTCCTGACTTTC.

The CDR3 sequence: CASSVSGTGARTNEKLFF. As DNA, the CDR3 is TGTGCCAGTAGTGTCTCCGGGACAGGGGCCCGAACTAATGAAAAACTGTTTTTT. The chain links TRBV19 to TRBJ1-4, with TRBD1 matching 10 bases. The CDR3 runs 18 residues. Looked up from germline, CDR1 is LNHDA and CDR2 is SQIVND (reference sequence). V was clipped by 5 bases and J by 1 base; unmatched bases: 10.

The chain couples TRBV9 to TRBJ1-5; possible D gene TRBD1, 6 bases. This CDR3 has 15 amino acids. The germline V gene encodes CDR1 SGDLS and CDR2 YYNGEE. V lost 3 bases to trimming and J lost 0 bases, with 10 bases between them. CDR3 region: CASSATGYSNQPQHF. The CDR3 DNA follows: TGTGCCAGCAGCGCCACAGGGTATAGCAATCAGCCCCAGCATTTT.

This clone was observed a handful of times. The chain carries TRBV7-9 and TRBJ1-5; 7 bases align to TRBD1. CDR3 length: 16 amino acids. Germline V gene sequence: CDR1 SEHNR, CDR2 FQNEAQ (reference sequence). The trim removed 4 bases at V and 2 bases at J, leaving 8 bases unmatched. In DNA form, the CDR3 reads TGTGCCAGCAGCTCCCGGGGACAGCAGGGCAATCAGCCCCAGCATTTT. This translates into CASSSRGQQGNQPQHF.

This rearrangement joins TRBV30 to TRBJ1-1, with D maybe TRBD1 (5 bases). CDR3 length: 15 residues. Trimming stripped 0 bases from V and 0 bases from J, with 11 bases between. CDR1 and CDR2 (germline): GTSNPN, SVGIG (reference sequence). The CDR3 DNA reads TGTGCCTGGAGTGTACGGGGAGGGGTGAACACTGAAGCTTTCTTT. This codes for CAWSVRGGVNTEAFF. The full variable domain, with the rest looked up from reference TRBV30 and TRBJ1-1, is SQTIHQWPATLVQPVGSPLSLECTVEGTSNPNLYWYRQAAGRGLQLLFYSVGIGQISSEVPQNLSASRPQDRQFILSSKKLLLSDSGFYLCAWSVRGGVNTEAFFGQGTRLTVV.

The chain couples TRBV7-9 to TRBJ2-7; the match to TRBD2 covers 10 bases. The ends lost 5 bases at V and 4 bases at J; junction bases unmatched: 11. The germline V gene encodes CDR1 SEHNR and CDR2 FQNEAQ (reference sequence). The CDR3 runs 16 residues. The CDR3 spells CASSTERAGGWYEQYF. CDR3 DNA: TGTGCCAGCAGCACCGAAAGAGCGGGGGGGTGGTACGAGCAGTACTTC.

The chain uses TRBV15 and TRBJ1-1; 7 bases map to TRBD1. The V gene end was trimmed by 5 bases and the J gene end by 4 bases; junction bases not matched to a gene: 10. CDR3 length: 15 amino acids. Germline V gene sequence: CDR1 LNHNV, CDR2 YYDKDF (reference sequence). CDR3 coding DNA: TGTGCCACCAGCCATCCGACAGGGTGGATCACTGAAGCTTTCTTT. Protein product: CATSHPTGWITEAFF.

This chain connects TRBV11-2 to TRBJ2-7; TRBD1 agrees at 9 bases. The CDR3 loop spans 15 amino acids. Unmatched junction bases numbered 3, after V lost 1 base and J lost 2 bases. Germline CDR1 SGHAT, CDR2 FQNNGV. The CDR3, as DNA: TGTGCCAGCAGCTTAGGTGGGACAGGGACCTACGAGCAGTACTTC. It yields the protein CASSLGGTGTYEQYF.

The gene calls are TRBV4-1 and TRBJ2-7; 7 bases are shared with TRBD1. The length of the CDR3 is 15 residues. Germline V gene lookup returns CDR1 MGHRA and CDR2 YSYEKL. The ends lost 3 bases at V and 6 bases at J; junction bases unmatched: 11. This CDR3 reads CASSHATQGKIEQYF. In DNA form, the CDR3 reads TGCGCCAGCAGCCACGCGACACAGGGGAAGATCGAGCAGTACTTC.

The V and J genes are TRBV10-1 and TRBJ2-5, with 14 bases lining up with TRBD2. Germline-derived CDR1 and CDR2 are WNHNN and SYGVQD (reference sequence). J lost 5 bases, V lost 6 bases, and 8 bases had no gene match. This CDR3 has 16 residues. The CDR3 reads CASSRLAGGPAETQYF. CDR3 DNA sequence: TGCGCCAGCAGCCGACTAGCGGGAGGGCCGGCGGAGACCCAGTACTTC.

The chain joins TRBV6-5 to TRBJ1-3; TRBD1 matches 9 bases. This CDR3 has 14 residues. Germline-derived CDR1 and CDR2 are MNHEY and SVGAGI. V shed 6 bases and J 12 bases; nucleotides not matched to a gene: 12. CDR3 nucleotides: TGTGCCAGCAGCCTGGACAGGGGAGAGGCTCACATATATTTT. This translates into CASSLDRGEAHIYF.

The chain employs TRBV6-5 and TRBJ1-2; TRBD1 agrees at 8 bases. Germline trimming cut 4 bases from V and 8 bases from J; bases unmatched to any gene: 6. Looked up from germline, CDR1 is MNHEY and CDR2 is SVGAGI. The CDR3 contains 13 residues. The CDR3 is CASSSDRARGYTF. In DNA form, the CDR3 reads TGTGCCAGCAGTTCGGACAGGGCTCGAGGCTACACCTTC.

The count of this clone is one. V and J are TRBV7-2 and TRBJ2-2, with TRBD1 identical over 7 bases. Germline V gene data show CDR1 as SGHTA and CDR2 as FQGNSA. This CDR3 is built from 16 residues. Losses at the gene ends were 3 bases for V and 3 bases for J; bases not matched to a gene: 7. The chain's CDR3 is CASSFHPQGYTGELFF. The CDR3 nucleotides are TGTGCCAGCAGCTTCCATCCACAGGGGTACACCGGGGAGCTGTTTTTT.

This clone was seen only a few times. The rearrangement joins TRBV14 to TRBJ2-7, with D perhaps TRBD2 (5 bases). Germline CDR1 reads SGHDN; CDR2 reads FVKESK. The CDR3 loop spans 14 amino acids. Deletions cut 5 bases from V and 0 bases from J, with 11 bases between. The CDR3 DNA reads TGTGCCAGCAGCTCGCAAAGCGGCTCCTACGAGCAGTACTTC. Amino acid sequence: CASSSQSGSYEQYF.

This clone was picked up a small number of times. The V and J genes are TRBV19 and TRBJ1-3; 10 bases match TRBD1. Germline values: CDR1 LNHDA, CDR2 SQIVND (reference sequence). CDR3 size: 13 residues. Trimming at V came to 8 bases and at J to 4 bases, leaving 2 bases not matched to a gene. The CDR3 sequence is CASRTGGGNTIYF. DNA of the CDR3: TGTGCCAGTCGGACAGGGGGAGGAAACACCATATATTTT.

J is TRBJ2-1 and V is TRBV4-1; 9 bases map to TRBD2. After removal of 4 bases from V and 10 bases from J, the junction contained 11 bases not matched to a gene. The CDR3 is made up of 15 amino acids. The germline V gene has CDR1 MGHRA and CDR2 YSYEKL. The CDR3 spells CASSRGLAGHREQFF. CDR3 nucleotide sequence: TGCGCCAGCAGCCGAGGGCTAGCGGGACATCGCGAGCAGTTCTTC.

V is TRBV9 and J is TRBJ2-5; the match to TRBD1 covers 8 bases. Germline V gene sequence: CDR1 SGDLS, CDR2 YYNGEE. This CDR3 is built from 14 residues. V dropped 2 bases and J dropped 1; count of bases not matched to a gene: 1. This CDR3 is CASSVGTGQETQYF. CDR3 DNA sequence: TGTGCCAGCAGCGTCGGGACAGGCCAAGAGACCCAGTACTTC.